These T cell receptor beta chains were read from a single sample in a study of blood T cell repertoires in COVID-19. TCRdb's table, derived via immunoSEQ multiplex PCR, lists solely in-frame clones and lacks some. The data show around 200,000 clones, with roughly 90% seen just once and roughly 6.7% held by the top ten. The sample consisted of peripheral blood. These receptors all stem from a man in his forties with acute or convalescent COVID-19. Both conserved end residues are part of each CDR3.

v_gene	CDR3aa
TRBV6-5	CASCSGTGEIEKLFF
TRBV15	CATRVTVNTEAFF
TRBV5-1	CASSRDRGPNSYNEQFF
TRBV7-2	CASTAGGTREKLFF
TRBV5-1	CASSLPRQNSPLHF
TRBV4-1	CASSQHSATNYGYTF
TRBV5-1	CASLQGAPTDTQYF
TRBV19	CASSIDMSWGRSYGYTF
TRBV7-9	CASSLSGSTDTQYF
TRBV2	CASIGLADFSYEQYF
TRBV12-3/TRBV12-4	CASRASVNTEAFF
TRBV6-2/TRBV6-3	CASSYPQGAGYGYTF
TRBV21-1	CASSASCRVGEKLFF
TRBV11-2	CASSPETGLRTEAFF
TRBV7-7	CASSLARGLAGEETQYF
TRBV7-9	CASSFVGQGVVRTEAFF
TRBV18	CASSPVGQAASGNTIYF
TRBV10-3	CAISESTGLGYTF